The table lists the clone carrying this T cell receptor beta chain with many counts. The antigen remains unidentified. The CDR3 runs to 14 residues. V lost 1 base, J lost 4 bases, and 8 bases lay in between. The V gene's germline CDR1 is SGHVS and CDR2 FQNEAQ. The sample comes from a study of regulatory T cells in long-lasting Graves disease. iRepertoire HTBI primers and Arm-PCR of CDR3 regions built TCR beta libraries. In the original workflow: Across the samples, identification revealed about 62 TRBV and about 13 TRBJ segments. TCRdb fed the multiplex PCR reads into MiXCR, producing one record per CDR3 protein. The V and J calls and clone size are TCRdb's, not the authors'. Of 500,000 or so distinct CDR3 sequences in the sample, about 16% were seen once. Overall study results and limits: TRBV28, TRBJ1-2 and TRBJ2-5 emerged as the favored segments in persistent disease.

Specified time point: newly diagnosed GD, antithyroid drugs for less than 3 months. The TCR library was prepared using RNA isolated from PBMCs. These data were likewise used in another study, on T cells in Graves' hyperthyroidism and ophthalmopathy.

The sequencing here drew on peripheral blood mononuclear cells (PBMCs), taken at new diagnosis, from a patient treated with antithyroid drugs. The clonotype comes from a woman aged 35 to 59 with Graves disease. This chain links TRBV7-8 with TRBJ2-1, with a possible D match to TRBD2 (5 bases). This CDR3 is CASSLVTGYNEQFF. CDR3 nucleotides: TGTGCCAGCAGCTTAGTAACGGGGTACAATGAGCAGTTCTTC.